This paragraph covers one T cell receptor (beta chain) sequence. The data derive from a study of blood T cell repertoires in COVID-19. The overall study: COVID-19 samples, acute and convalescent, were from the United States, Italy and Spain. The analysed material was cDNA or gDNA that came from T cells, B-cell-depleted T cells, or PBMCs.

The authors' processing: Estimation of nucleated cell counts was performed using reference gene primer amplification. Clones were read by immunoSEQ multiplex PCR, and TCRdb kept only the in-frame ones, dropping some. The DNA gave D and trimming, while V, J and clone size come from that table. The repertoire has around 250,000 clones, 85% to 90% of them found once; the top ten carry about 5.9%. This receptor was identified in a man aged 60 to 69 with acute or convalescent COVID-19. The specimen sequenced was peripheral blood.

The CDR3 loop reads CASSPDGMNTEAFF. The CDR3 DNA sequence: TGTGCCAGCAGTCCGGACGGGATGAACACTGAAGCTTTCTTT. J is TRBJ1-1 and V is TRBV7-2; no firm D call. CDR1 and CDR2 (germline): SGHTA, FQGNSA. V lost 6 bases and J 0 bases, leaving 11 bases between the germline ends. CDR3 length equals 14 residues.